This TCR beta chain was observed in a study of T cell responses to AZD1222 COVID-19 vaccine. Findings and limits, study-wide: Unmutated variant regions are reportedly the target of nearly half of TCRs that are spike-specific.

TCRdb's table, derived via immunoSEQ multiplex PCR, lists solely in-frame clones and lacks some. The repertoire holds about 150,000 clones, around 91% seen once, with around 5.4% in the top ten. About this clone: The antigen remains undetermined.

CDR1 and CDR2 (germline): SGHNT, YYREEE (reference sequence). This CDR3 is built from 16 residues. V lost 4 bases, J lost 5 bases, and 18 bases lay in between. Material: peripheral blood, obtained on day 0 of AZD1222 vaccination. The chain joins TRBV5-4 to TRBJ2-2; D unresolved. The sequence derives from an adult in good health. The DNA of the CDR3 is TGTGCCAGCAGCAAAAATACACCTCGTGTAACCGGGGAGCTGTTTTTT. It is translated as CASSKNTPRVTGELFF.